The 6 T cell receptor beta chains given below trace back to one sample, sequenced in a study of T cell changes during pregnancy in multiple sclerosis. Method: immunoSEQ multiplex PCR; TCRdb's copy keeps in-frame clones and lacks some. The sample records 25,000 to 35,000 clones, nearly 90% being singletons. Sequences were derived from CD8+ T cells from peripheral blood mononuclear cells, sampled in the second trimester of pregnancy. The receptors were gathered from a female donor with multiple sclerosis, enrolled in a pregnancy study.

This chain joins TRBV10-3 and TRBJ2-1, with D unresolved. V lost 3 bases to trimming and J lost 7 bases, with 7 bases between them. There are 12 residues in the CDR3. Germline CDR1 and CDR2: ENHRY and SYGVKD. The CDR3 DNA follows: TGTGCCATCAGTGACAACTATAATGAGCAGTTCTTC. This translates into CAISDNYNEQFF.

The J gene is TRBJ2-1, the V gene TRBV19; D uncertain. Germline V gives CDR1 LNHDA, CDR2 SQIVND (reference sequence). The CDR3 length is 13 residues. V lost 4 bases and J 10 bases, leaving 14 bases between the germline ends. The CDR3 DNA is TGTGCCAGTAGTACCCGACACGGTAACGAGCAGTTCTTC. Its translation: CASSTRHGNEQFF. Using reference TRBV19 and TRBJ2-1 for the parts outside the CDR3, the full variable domain is DGGITQSPKYLFRKEGQNVTLSCEQNLNHDAMYWYRQDPGQGLRLIYYSQIVNDFQKGDIAEGYSVSREKKESFPLTVTSAQKNPTAFYLCASSTRHGNEQFFGPGTRLTVL.

CDR3 coding DNA: TGTGCCAGCAGTCCGAAACCGGGACTAGCTCCCGGGGAGCTGTTTTTT. This codes for CASSPKPGLAPGELFF. The chain links TRBV27 to TRBJ2-2, with TRBD2 identical over 9 bases. CDR3 length: 16 residues. Trimming took 5 bases from V and 6 from J; bases not matched to a gene: 10. From germline, CDR1 is MNHEY and CDR2 SMNVEV (reference sequence).

The J gene is TRBJ1-2, the V gene TRBV9; tentatively, D is TRBD1 (5 bases). In germline, CDR1 is SGDLS, CDR2 YYNGEE. V was pared by 4 bases and J by 3 bases, with 19 bases between. The CDR3 is made up of 16 amino acids. The CDR3 is CASSPTGSGGDYGYTF. DNA of the CDR3: TGTGCCAGCAGCCCCACGGGCAGCGGGGGTGACTATGGCTACACCTTC.

The gene calls are TRBV13 and TRBJ2-2; 11 positions match TRBD2. Germline V gene data show CDR1 as PRHDT and CDR2 as FYEKMQ (reference sequence). The CDR3 runs to 15 residues. The J segment lost 6 bases and the V segment lost 0 bases, leaving 0 bases of the junction unmatched. The CDR3 region has the DNA TGTGCCAGCAGCTTAGGACTAGCGGGGGCCGGGGAGCTGTTTTTT. This encodes CASSLGLAGAGELFF.

The chain couples TRBV27 to TRBJ1-1; D is possibly TRBD1 (6 bases). Trimming took 1 base from V and 1 from J, leaving 10 bases between them. The CDR3 contains 15 residues. CDR1 is MNHEY, CDR2 SMNVEV, per germline (reference sequence). Written as DNA, the CDR3 is TGTGCCAGCAGTTTATGGGGGCCCTCGAACACTGAAGCTTTCTTT. Translation gives CASSLWGPSNTEAFF.